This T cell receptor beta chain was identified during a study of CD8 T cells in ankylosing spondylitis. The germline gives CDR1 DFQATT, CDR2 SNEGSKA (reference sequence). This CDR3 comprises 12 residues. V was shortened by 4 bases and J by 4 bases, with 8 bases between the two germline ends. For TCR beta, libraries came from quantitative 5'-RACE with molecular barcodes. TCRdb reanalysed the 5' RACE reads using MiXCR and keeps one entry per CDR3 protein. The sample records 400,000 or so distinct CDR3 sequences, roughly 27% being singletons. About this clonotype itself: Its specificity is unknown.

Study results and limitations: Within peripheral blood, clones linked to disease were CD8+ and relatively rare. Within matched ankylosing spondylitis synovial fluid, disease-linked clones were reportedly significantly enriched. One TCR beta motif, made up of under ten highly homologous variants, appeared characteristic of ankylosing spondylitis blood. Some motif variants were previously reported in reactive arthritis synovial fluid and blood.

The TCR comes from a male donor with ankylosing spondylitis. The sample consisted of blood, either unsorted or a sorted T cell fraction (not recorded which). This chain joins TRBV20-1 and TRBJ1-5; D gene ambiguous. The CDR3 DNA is TGCAGTGCTACCTATCGAAATCAGCCCCAGCATTTT. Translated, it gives CSATYRNQPQHF.